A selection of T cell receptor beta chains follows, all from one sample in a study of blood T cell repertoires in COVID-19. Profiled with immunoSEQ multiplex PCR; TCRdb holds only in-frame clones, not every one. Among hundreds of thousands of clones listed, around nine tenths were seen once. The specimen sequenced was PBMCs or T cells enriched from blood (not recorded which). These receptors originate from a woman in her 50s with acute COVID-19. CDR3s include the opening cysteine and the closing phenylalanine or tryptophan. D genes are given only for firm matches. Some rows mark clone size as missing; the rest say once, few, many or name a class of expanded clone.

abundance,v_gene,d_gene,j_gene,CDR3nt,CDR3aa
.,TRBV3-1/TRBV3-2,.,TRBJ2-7,TGTGCCAGCAGCCAAGGCCTAGCCGAGCAGTACTTC,CASSQGLAEQYF
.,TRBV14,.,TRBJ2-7,TGTGCCAGCAGCCAAGCTAGCTCCTACGAGCAGTACTTC,CASSQASSYEQYF
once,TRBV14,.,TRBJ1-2,TGTGCCAGCAGCCAGGGCACAGGCTATGGCTACACCTTC,CASSQGTGYGYTF
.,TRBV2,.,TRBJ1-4,TGTGCCAGCAGGCGGACAGAGAATAATGAAAAACTGTTTTTT,CASRRTENNEKLFF
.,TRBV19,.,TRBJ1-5,TGTGCCAGTAGTATATCCGGGGGTCAGCCCCAGCATTTT,CASSISGGQPQHF
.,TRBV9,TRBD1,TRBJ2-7,TGTGCCAGCAGCGCAGACACAGGGGGCAACGAGCAGTACTTC,CASSADTGGNEQYF
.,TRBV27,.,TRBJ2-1,TGTGCCAGCGGGTCTAGGGCGGGAACCTACAATGAGCAGTTCTTC,CASGSRAGTYNEQFF
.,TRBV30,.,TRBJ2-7,TGTGCCTGGAAGGGGGAGCAGGGCTCCTACGAGCAGTACTTC,CAWKGEQGSYEQYF
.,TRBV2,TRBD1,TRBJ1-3,TGTGCCAGCAGTGTCGGGACAGCTGGAAACACCATATATTTT,CASSVGTAGNTIYF
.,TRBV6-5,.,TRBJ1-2,TGTGCCAGCAGTTACACGGTGGTTACAGGGAGGGGGAGCTACACCTTC,CASSYTVVTGRGSYTF
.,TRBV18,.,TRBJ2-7,TGTGCCAGCTCACCGGGACATGCAAGCTCCTACGAGCAGTACTTC,CASSPGHASSYEQYF
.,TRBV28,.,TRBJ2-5,TGTGCCAGCAGTTTCTCCGGTGTGTACCAAGAGACCCAGTACTTC,CASSFSGVYQETQYF
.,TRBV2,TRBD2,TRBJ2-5,TGTGCCAGCAGTGACGAGCGGGGCCAAGAGACCCAGTACTTC,CASSDERGQETQYF
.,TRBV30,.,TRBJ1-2,TGTGCCTGGAGTTTTACCGGGAGCTACACCTTC,CAWSFTGSYTF
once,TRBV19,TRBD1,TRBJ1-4,TGTGCCAGTAGTAGAACTGGGACAGGGGGTGTCTTTGAAAAACTGTTTTTT,CASSRTGTGGVFEKLFF
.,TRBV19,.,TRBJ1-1,TGTGCCAGTAGTGAAACGGGGTCCACTGAAGCTTTCTTT,CASSETGSTEAFF
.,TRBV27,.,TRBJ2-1,TGTGCCAGCAGTCCCCAGACGGGGGTTATTGAGCAGTTCTTC,CASSPQTGVIEQFF
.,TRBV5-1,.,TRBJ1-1,TGCGCCAGCAGCTTATACACAGGGAGAGGTATGACTGAAGCTTTCTTT,CASSLYTGRGMTEAFF
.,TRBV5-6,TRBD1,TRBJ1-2,TGTGCCAGCAGCGCCGGGACAGCATATCCTAACTATGGCTACACCTTC,CASSAGTAYPNYGYTF
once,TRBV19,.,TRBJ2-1,TGTGCCAGTAGTAGGGCCCTGTACAATGAGCAGTTCTTC,CASSRALYNEQFF
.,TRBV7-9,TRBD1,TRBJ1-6,TGTGCCAGCAGCTTGGTACAGGGGAACTCACCCCTCCACTTT,CASSLVQGNSPLHF
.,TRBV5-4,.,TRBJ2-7,TGTGCCAGCAGCCCCCCTTTAGGGGGAGGGCCCTACGAGCAGTACTTC,CASSPPLGGGPYEQYF
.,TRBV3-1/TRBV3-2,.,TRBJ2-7,TGTGCCAGCAGCCAAGATTTGCTCGGGCAGTACTTC,CASSQDLLGQYF
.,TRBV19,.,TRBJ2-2,TGTGCCAGTAGCGGGAGGAACACCGGGGAGCTGTTTTTT,CASSGRNTGELFF
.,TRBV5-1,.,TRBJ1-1,TGCGCCAGCAGCCATGCGACAGGTACAACCCTTGAAGCTTTCTTT,CASSHATGTTLEAFF
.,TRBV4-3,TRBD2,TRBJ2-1,TGCGCCAGCAGAAAGACTAGCGGGATTGCAAATGAGCAGTTCTTC,CASRKTSGIANEQFF
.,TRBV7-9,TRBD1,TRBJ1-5,TGTGCCAGCAGCGCAACAGGGGTTACCCAGCATTTT,CASSATGVTQHF
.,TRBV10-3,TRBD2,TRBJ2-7,TGTGCCATACGGACGGGGGGCTCCTACGAGCAGTACTTC,CAIRTGGSYEQYF
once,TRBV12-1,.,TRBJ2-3,TGTGCCAGCAGCCCACCAAGGCGGACTAGCGGGAGGCACAGCACAGATACGCAGTATTTT,CASSPPRRTSGRHSTDTQYF
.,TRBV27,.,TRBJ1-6,TGTGCCAGCAGTTTATTGCTGTCGGTTTATTCACCCCTCCACTTT,CASSLLLSVYSPLHF
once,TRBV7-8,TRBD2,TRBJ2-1,TGTGCCAGCAGCGAAGGTAGCGGGAGTAACTCCTACAATGAGCAGTTCTTC,CASSEGSGSNSYNEQFF
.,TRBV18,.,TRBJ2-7,TGTGCCAGCTCACCCGACACTTACGAGCAGTACTTC,CASSPDTYEQYF
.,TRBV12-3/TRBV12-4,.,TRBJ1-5,TGTGCCAGCAGTTCTGAGCCCAATCAGCCCCAGCATTTT,CASSSEPNQPQHF
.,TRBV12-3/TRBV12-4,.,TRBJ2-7,TGTGCCAGCAGTTTACCGCAGGGCCAGCAGTACTTC,CASSLPQGQQYF
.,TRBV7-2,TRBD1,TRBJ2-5,TGTGCCAGCAGCCTATCAGGGGGTGAAGAAGAGACCCAGTACTTC,CASSLSGGEEETQYF
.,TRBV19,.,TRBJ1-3,TGTGCCAGTAGTATGACTTCGACAGCTCGCTCTGGAAACACCATATATTTT,CASSMTSTARSGNTIYF
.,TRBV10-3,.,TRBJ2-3,TGTGCCATCAGTGAGTCTAGCGGACTCACAGATACGCAGTATTTT,CAISESSGLTDTQYF
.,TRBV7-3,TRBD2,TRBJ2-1,TGTGCCAAGCGGGGGAGTGGAAGCTCCTACAATGAGCAGTTCTTC,CAKRGSGSSYNEQFF
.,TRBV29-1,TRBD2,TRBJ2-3,TGCAGCGTGGCTGGACTAGCGGTTAGCACAGATACGCAGTATTTT,CSVAGLAVSTDTQYF
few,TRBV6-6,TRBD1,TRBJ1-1,TGTGCCAGCAGTTACTCTCGGGACAGAGGAGCTTTCTTT,CASSYSRDRGAFF
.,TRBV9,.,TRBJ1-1,TGTGCCAGCAGCGTAGACATGAACACTGAAGCTTTCTTT,CASSVDMNTEAFF
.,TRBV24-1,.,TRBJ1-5,TGTGCCACCATTCCGTACTCATATAGCAATCAGCCCCAGCATTTT,CATIPYSYSNQPQHF
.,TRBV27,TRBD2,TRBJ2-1,TGTGCCAGCAGTAAACTAGCGGGAGGCAATGAGCAGTTCTTC,CASSKLAGGNEQFF
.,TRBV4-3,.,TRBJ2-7,TGCGCCAGCAGCCAAGGGGGCTTGGGCGGGACGGACACCTACGAGCAGTACTTC,CASSQGGLGGTDTYEQYF
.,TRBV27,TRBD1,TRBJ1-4,TGTGCCAGCGGGGTGCAGGGGGCTAATGAAAAACTGTTTTTT,CASGVQGANEKLFF